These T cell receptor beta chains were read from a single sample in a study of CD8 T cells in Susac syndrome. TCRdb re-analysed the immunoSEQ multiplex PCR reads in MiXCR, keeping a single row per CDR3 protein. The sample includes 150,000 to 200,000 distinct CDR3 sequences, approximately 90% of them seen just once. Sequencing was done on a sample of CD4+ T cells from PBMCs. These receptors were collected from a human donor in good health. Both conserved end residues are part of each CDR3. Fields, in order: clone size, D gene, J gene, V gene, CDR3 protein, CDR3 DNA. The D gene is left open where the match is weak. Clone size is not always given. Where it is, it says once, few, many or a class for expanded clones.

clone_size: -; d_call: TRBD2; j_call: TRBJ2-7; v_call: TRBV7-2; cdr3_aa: CASSLRTAIAGGPGEQYF; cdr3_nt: TGTGCCAGCAGCTTACGGACTGCGATAGCGGGGGGGCCCGGGGAGCAGTACTTC
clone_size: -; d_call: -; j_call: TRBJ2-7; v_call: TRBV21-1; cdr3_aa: CASSTGTGISYEQYF; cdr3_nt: TGTGCCAGCAGCACCGGGACAGGGATCTCCTACGAGCAGTACTTC
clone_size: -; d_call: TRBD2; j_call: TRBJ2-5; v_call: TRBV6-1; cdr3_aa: CASTNSGGETQYF; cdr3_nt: TGTGCCAGCACCAATAGCGGGGGGGAGACCCAGTACTTC
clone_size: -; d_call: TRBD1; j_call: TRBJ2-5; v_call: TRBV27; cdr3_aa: CASSPGTVSQETQYF; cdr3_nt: TGTGCCAGCAGTCCCGGGACAGTGTCCCAAGAGACCCAGTACTTC
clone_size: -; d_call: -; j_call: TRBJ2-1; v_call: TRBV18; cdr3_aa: CASSPGNEQFF; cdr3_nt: TGTGCCAGCTCACCAGGGAATGAGCAGTTCTTC
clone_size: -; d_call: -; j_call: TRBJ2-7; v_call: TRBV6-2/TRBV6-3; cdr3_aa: CASSSRDGDSYEQYF; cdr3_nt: TGTGCCAGCAGCTCACGGGACGGCGACTCCTACGAGCAGTACTTC
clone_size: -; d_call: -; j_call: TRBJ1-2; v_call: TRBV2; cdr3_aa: CASSEVQGYTF; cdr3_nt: TGTGCCAGCAGTGAAGTCCAGGGCTACACCTTC
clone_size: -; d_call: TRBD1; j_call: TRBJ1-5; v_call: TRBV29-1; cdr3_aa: CSVVSQGGQPQHF; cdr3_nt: TGCAGCGTTGTGAGCCAGGGGGGTCAGCCCCAGCATTTT
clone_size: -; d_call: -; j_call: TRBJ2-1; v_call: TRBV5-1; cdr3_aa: CASSSGTGPREQFF; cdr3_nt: TGCGCCAGCAGTTCCGGGACGGGACCAAGGGAGCAGTTCTTC
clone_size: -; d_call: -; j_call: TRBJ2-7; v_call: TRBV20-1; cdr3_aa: CSATQGAYEQYF; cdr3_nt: TGCAGTGCTACCCAGGGTGCCTACGAGCAGTACTTC
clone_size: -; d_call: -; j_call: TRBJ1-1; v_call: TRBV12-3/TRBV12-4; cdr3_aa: CASTQGNTEAFF; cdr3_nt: TGTGCCAGCACCCAGGGGAACACTGAAGCTTTCTTT
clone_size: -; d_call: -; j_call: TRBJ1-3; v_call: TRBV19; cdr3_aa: CASSFPFGASENTIYF; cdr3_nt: TGTGCCAGTAGTTTCCCCTTCGGCGCTTCTGAAAACACCATATATTTT
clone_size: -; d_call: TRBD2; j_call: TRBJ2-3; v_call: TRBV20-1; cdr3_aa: CSATPRLAEFSTDTQYF; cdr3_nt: TGCAGTGCCACCCCCCGGCTAGCGGAATTTAGCACAGATACGCAGTATTTT
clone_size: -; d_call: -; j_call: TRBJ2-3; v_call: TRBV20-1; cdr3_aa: CSARDLGSSPDTQYF; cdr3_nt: TGCAGTGCTAGAGATCTAGGCTCCAGCCCAGATACGCAGTATTTT
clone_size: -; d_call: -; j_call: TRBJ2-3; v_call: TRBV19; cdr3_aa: CASSQALTTDTQYF; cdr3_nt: TGTGCCAGTAGCCAGGCATTGACCACAGATACGCAGTATTTT
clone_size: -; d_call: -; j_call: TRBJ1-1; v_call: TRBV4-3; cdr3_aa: CASSQDREDEAFF; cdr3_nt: TGCGCCAGCAGCCAAGATAGGGAGGATGAAGCTTTCTTT
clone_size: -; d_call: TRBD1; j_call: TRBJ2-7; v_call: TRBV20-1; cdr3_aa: CSARDPGQGSAYEQYF; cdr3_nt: TGCAGTGCTAGAGACCCCGGACAGGGGTCCGCCTACGAGCAGTACTTC
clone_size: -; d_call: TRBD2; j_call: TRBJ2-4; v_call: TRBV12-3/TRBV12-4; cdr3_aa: CASQVGEGNIQYF; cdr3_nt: TGTGCCAGCCAAGTCGGGGAGGGAAACATTCAGTACTTC
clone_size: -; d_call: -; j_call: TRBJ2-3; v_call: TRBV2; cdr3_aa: CASRVPVSTDTQYF; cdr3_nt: TGTGCCAGCAGGGTCCCGGTTAGCACAGATACGCAGTATTTT
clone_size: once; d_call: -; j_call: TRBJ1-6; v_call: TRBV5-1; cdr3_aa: CASRRDDNSPLHF; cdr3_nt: TGCGCCAGCAGACGTGACGATAATTCACCCCTCCACTTT
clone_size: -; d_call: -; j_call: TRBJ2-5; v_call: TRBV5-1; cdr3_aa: CASGAFSTGGETQYF; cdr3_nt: TGCGCCAGCGGAGCTTTCAGTACCGGGGGAGAGACCCAGTACTTC